This T cell receptor beta chain was recovered during a study of beta chain features in type 1 diabetes (dated by TCRdb to between 2017 and 2018). Broadly, across the study: Patients and healthy donors did not differ in mean age, gender distribution, total cell number or subset yield. A total of around 110,000,000 sorted cells were examined across all samples, and RNA yield correlated strongly with the number of cells per subset. Naive and central memory subsets were obtained from all 30 or so donors, but regulatory and stem cell-like memory subsets were isolated from only 8 patients and roughly 8 healthy donors. In the study, recently diagnosed type 1 diabetes patients and matched healthy donors were compared on the TCRB repertoires of their sorted circulating CD4+ T cell subsets. What the study reported, not specific to this receptor: Shorter templates might be favored by PCR, yet because patient and control samples were amplified and corrected together, any such skew would affect both groups equally. A moderate but significant shortening of TCRB CDR3 length was observed in type 1 diabetes patients in all four CD4+ subsets. HLA sub-analyses involved small numbers of individuals, so any influence of HLA type on TCRB rearrangement remained unresolved. Because cDNA was sequenced instead of genomic DNA, activated cells with high expression could be over-represented, although the groups did not differ in activation or CD3 levels. At VDJ recombination sites, type 1 diabetes patients had fewer insertions and more deleted nucleotides, which implies abnormalities in thymic rearrangement. The naive, central memory and regulatory TCRB repertoires appeared to resemble one another more closely among patients than among healthy donors.

The entire amount of isolated RNA was reverse transcribed using the High Capacity cDNA Reverse Transcription Kit, so the sequenced TCRB transcripts were expressed ones. Naive, central memory and regulatory T cell samples underwent deep immunoSEQ sequencing, averaging about 3.5 million total reads per sample. After sorted cells were lysed in RLT buffer, RNA was extracted with DNase-treated RNeasy Micro or Mini kits, with the choice depending on cell number. Each cell subset was processed on its own to prevent cross-contamination, while patient and healthy donor samples were processed together. TCRB sequences were amplified from cDNA with the immunoSEQ multiplex PCR, producing 87-bp fragments spanning the CDR3 region. The amplicons were sequenced using the Illumina HiSeq platform. The authors' analysis ran thus. PCR bias was computationally corrected using synthetic template baselines, reads within Hamming distance 2 were collapsed, and singletons that could not be merged were discarded. By aligning reads against IMGT, V, D and J genes, CDR3 length, and insertions or deletions at six rearrangement sites were assigned. Within each subset, clonotype counts were normalized to sorted cell number, after which true diversity and Gini coefficients were computed with the tcR R package. The overlap coefficient, calculated on TCRB nucleotide sequences, was used to measure repertoire sharing. Out-of-frame TCRB sequences from naive cells were analyzed to stand in for the pre-selection repertoire. TCRdb holds this immuneACCESS table with in-frame rearrangements only. Some clones are missing; in checked studies, unresolved V genes explain under half, and the rest has no known cause. The D gene and trimming were derived from the DNA, and the V and J assignments and clone size from that table. This sample holds more than 300,000 clones; around 12% were observed only once. The ten largest account for 0.0095% to 0.013% of the sample.

Worth noting for this clone: Its antigen is still unknown. The input lacks base qualities; no much larger clone sits a single base away.

The junction shows trimming of 2 bases on V and 3 bases on J, and the gene matches do not reach 7 bases of it. Taken from the germline V gene, the CDR1 and CDR2 loops are MGHDK and SYGVNS. Measured from the cysteine to the phenylalanine, the CDR3 is 15 residues long. Only CDR3 DNA is held: 45 bases, read in frame from base 1. Each donor gave one peripheral blood draw, averaging approximately 110 mL, which was collected into heparinised tubes. Naive, central memory, regulatory and stem cell-like memory CD4+ T cells were sorted on a BD FACSAria II using a panel including CD45RO, CCR7, CD25, CD127, CD95 and CD27. All sorted populations exceeded 95% purity. Right away, PBMCs were isolated by Lymphoprep density gradient centrifugation and were stained directly, with no culture step. So that batch effects would be minimized, each experiment stained and sorted samples in pairs, pairing one healthy donor with one patient.

The clonotype originates from a woman under 30 with type 1 diabetes. Input material: naive CD4+ T cells from blood. The cell subset or site label corresponds to: true naive CD4+ T cells. The chain was built from TRBV25-1 and TRBJ2-7; 7 central nucleotides agree with TRBD1. The DNA sequence is as follows: TGTGCCAGCAGTGAACCCGGGACAGAGATCTACGAGCAGTACTTC. Its translation is CASSEPGTEIYEQYF.